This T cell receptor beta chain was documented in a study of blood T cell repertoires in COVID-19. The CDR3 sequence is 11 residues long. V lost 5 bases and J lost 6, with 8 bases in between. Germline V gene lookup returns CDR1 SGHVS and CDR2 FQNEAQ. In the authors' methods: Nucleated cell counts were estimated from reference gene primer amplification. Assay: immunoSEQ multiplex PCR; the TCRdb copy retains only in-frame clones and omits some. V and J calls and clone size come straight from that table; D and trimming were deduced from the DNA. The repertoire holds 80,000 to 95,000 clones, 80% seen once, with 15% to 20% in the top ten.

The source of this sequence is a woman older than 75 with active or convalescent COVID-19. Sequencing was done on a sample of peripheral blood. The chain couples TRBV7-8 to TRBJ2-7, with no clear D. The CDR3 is CASSQRSEQYF. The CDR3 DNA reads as TGTGCCAGCAGCCAACGGAGCGAGCAGTACTTC.